The clone carrying this TCR beta chain appeared a few times. This sample is drawn from a study of blood T cell repertoires in COVID-19. Looking at the study overall: Samples representing acute and convalescent COVID-19 were sourced from the United States, Italy and Spain. Sources were T cells, B-cell-depleted T cells, or PBMCs; the material itself was cDNA or gDNA.

The CDR3 runs 15 residues. Trimming removed 0 bases at V and 10 bases at J, with 13 bases between. Germline values: CDR1 MNHEY, CDR2 SVGAGI. Sequencing used immunoSEQ multiplex PCR; TCRdb keeps in-frame clones, though not all of them. The sample comprises approximately 210,000 clones, roughly nine tenths of which are singletons, and 0.7% to 0.8% rests with the top ten. The rearrangement uses TRBV6-5 and TRBJ1-6, with D unclear. The clonotype originates from a woman in her seventies with acute or convalescent COVID-19. The source material was peripheral blood. CDR3 in amino acids: CASSYSKQLPSPLHF. CDR3 bases: TGTGCCAGCAGTTACTCGAAACAGCTACCATCACCCCTCCACTTT.